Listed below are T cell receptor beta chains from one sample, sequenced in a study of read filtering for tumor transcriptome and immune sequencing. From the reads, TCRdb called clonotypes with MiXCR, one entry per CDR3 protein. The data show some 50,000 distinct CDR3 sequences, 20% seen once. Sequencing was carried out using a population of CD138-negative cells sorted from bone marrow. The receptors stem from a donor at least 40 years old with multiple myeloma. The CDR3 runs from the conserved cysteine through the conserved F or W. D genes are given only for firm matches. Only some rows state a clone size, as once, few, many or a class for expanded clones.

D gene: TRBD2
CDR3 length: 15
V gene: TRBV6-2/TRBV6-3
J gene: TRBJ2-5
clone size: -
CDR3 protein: CASSPPGGSAETQYF
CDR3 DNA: TGTGCCAGCAGTCCCCCTGGCGGGAGTGCAGAGACCCAGTACTTC

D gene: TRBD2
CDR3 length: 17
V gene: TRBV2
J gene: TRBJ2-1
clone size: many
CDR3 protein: CASSDLRDYGLSDEQFF
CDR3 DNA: TGTGCCAGCAGTGATCTTCGGGACTACGGGTTGTCCGATGAGCAGTTCTTC

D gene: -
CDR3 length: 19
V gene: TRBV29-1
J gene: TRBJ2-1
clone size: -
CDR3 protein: CSVEASPSRDLRAYNEQFF
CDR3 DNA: TGCAGCGTTGAAGCCTCCCCCAGCCGGGACTTACGCGCCTACAATGAGCAGTTCTTC

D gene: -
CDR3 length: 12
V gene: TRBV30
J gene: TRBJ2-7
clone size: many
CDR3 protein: CAWSPTTYEQYF
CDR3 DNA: TGTGCCTGGAGCCCGACCACCTACGAGCAGTACTTC

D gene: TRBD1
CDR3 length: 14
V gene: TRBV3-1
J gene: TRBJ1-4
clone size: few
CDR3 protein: CASSSSAGGEKLFF
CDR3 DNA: TGTGCCAGCAGCTCGTCGGCAGGGGGTGAAAAACTGTTTTTT

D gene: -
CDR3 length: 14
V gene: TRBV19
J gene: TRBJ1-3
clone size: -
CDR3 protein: CASSITASGNTIYF
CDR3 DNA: TGTGCCAGTAGTATCACAGCCTCTGGAAACACCATATATTTT

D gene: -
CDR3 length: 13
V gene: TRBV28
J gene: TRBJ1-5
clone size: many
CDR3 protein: CASSFWANQPQHF
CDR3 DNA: TGTGCCAGCAGTTTTTGGGCGAACCAGCCCCAGCATTTT

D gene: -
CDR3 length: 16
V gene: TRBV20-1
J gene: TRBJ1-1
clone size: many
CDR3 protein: CSARAVPVDMNTEAFF
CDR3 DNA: TGCAGTGCTAGGGCCGTCCCGGTAGACATGAACACTGAAGCTTTCTTT

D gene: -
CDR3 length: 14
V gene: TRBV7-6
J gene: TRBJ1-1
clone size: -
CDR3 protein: CASSQTAKIAEAFF
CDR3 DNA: TGTGCTAGCAGCCAAACGGCTAAGATCGCTGAAGCTTTCTTT

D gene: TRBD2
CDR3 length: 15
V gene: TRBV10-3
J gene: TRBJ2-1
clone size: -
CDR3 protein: CAISLTSGSNNEQFF
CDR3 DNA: TGTGCCATCAGTCTGACTAGCGGGAGCAACAATGAGCAGTTCTTC

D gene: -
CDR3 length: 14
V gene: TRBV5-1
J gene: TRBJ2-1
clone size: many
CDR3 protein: CASGHRDSYNEQFF
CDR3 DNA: TGCGCCAGCGGCCACCGGGACTCATACAATGAGCAGTTCTTC

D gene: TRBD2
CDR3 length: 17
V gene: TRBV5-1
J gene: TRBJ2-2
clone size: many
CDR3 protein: CASSLALRLAVTGELFF
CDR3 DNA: TGCGCCAGCAGCTTGGCCTTGAGACTAGCGGTCACCGGGGAGCTGTTTTTT

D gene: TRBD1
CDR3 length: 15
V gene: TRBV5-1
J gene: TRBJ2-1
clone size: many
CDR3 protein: CASSLGGTGLYEQFF
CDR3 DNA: TGCGCCAGCAGCTTGGGGGGGACAGGGTTGTATGAGCAGTTCTTC

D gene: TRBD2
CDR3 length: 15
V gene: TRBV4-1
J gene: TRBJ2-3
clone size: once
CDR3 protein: CASSRAGGFGDTQYF
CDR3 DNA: TGCGCCAGCAGCCGAGCGGGAGGGTTTGGAGATACGCAGTATTTT

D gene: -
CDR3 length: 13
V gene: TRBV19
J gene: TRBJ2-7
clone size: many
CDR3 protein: CASSVFPRSEQYF
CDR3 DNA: TGTGCCAGTAGTGTCTTCCCACGGTCCGAGCAGTACTTC

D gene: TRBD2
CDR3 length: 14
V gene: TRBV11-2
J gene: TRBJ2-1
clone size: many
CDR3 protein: CASRLAGVGNEQFF
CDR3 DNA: TGTGCCAGCAGACTAGCGGGAGTGGGGAATGAGCAGTTCTTC

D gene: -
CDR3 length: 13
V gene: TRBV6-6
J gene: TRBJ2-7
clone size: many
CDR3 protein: CASSYDGTYEQYF
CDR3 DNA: TGTGCCAGCAGTTACGACGGGACGTACGAGCAGTACTTC

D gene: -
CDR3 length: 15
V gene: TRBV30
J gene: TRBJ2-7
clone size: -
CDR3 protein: CAWSVSGNPTYEQYF
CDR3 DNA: TGTGCCTGGAGTGTCAGTGGGAACCCTACCTACGAGCAGTACTTC

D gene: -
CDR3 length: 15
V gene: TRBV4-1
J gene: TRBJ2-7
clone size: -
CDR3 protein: CASSQVSGISYEQYF
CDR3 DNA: TGCGCCAGCAGCCAAGTCTCGGGGATCTCCTACGAGCAGTACTTC

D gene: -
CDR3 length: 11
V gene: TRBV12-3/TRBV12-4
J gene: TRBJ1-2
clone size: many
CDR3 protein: CALLEKYGYTF
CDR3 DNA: TGTGCCTTGCTGGAAAAGTATGGCTACACCTTC

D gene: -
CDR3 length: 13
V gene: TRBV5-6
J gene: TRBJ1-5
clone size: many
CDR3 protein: CASSLGSTPPQHF
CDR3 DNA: TGTGCCAGCAGCTTGGGTAGTACGCCGCCCCAGCATTTT

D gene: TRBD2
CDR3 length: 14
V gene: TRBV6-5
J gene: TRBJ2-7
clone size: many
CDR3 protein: CASSRAGGFYEQYF
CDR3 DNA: TGTGCCAGCAGTAGGGCGGGAGGATTCTACGAGCAGTACTTC

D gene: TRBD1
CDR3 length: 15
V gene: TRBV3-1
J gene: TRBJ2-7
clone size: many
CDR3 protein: CASSHRQGAAYEQYF
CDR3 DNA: TGTGCCAGCAGCCACAGACAGGGGGCAGCCTACGAGCAGTACTTC

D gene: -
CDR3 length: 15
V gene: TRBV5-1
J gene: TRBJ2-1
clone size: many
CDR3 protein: CASSPASLIPVEQFF
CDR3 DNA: TGCGCCAGCAGCCCGGCATCACTAATCCCTGTTGAGCAGTTCTTC

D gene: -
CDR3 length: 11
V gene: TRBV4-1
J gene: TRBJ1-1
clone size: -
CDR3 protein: CASSPDTEAFF
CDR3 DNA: TGCGCCAGCAGCCCGGACACTGAAGCTTTCTTT

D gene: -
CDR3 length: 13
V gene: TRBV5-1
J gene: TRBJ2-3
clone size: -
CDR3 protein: CASSLAGTDTQYF
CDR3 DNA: TGCGCCAGCAGCTTGGCTGGTACAGATACGCAGTATTTT

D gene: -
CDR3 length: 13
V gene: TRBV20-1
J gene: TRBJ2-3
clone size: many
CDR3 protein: CSARIGGTDTQYF
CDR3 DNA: TGCAGTGCTAGGATTGGCGGCACAGATACGCAGTATTTT

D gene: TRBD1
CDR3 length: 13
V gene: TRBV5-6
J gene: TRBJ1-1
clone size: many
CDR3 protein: CASSWQGGTEAFF
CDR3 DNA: TGTGCCAGCAGCTGGCAGGGGGGCACTGAAGCTTTCTTT

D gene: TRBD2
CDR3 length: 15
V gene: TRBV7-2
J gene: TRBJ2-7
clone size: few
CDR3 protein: CASSSRTSGRSEQYF
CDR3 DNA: TGTGCCAGCAGCTCACGGACTAGCGGGAGAAGCGAGCAGTACTTC

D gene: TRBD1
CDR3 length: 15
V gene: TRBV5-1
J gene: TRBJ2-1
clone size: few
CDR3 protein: CASSLGTGDINEQFF
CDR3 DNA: TGCGCCAGCAGCTTGGGGACAGGGGACATCAATGAGCAGTTCTTC

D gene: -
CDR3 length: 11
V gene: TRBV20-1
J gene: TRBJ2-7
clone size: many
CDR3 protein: CSASGPGEQYF
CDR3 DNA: TGCAGTGCTAGTGGCCCGGGGGAGCAGTACTTC

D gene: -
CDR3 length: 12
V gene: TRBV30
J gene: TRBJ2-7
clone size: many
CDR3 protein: CAWREGPQEQYF
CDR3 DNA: TGTGCCTGGAGGGAAGGCCCTCAGGAGCAGTACTTC

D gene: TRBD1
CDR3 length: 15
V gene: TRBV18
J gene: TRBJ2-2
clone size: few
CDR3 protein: CASSPGTANTGELFF
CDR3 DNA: TGTGCCAGCTCACCAGGGACAGCGAACACCGGGGAGCTGTTTTTT

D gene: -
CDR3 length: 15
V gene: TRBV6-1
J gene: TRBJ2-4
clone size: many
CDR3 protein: CASSERVRAKNIQYF
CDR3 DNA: TGTGCCAGCAGTGAAAGGGTACGAGCCAAAAACATTCAGTACTTC

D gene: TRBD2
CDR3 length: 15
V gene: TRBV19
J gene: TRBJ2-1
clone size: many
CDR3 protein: CASSSGGAAYNEQFF
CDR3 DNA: TGTGCCAGTAGTAGCGGGGGAGCAGCTTACAATGAGCAGTTCTTC

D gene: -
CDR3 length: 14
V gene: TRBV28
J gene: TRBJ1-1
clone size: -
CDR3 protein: CASSLWTENTEAFF
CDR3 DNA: TGTGCCAGCAGTTTGTGGACGGAGAACACTGAAGCTTTCTTT

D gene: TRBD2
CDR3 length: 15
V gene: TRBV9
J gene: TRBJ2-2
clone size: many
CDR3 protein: CASSASGSDTGELFF
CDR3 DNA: TGTGCCAGCAGCGCTAGCGGGAGTGACACCGGGGAGCTGTTTTTT

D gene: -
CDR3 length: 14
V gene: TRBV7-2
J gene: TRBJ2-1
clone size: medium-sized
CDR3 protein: CASSPEDSYNEQFF
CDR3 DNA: TGTGCCAGCAGCCCTGAGGACTCCTACAATGAGCAGTTCTTC

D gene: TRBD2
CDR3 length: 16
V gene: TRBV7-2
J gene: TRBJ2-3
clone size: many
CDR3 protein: CASSSGLAGVSDTQYF
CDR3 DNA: TGTGCCAGCAGCTCCGGACTAGCGGGAGTTTCAGATACGCAGTATTTT

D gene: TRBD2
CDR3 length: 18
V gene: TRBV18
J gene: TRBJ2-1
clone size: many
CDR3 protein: CASSPPSAGGPQYNEQFF
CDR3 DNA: TGTGCCAGCTCACCACCGTCAGCGGGAGGGCCGCAGTACAATGAGCAGTTCTTC

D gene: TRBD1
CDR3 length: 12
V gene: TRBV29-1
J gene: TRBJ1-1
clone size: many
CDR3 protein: CSGDRGLTEAFF
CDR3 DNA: TGCAGCGGGGACAGGGGGCTCACTGAAGCTTTCTTT

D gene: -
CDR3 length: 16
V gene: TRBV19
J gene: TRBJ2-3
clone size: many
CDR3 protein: CASSIIGVPSTDTQYF
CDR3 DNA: TGTGCCAGTAGTATCATCGGGGTACCTAGCACAGATACGCAGTATTTT

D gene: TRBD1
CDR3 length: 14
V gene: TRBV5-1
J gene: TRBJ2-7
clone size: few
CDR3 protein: CASSKWTGGAEQYF
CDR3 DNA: TGCGCCAGCAGCAAATGGACAGGGGGCGCCGAGCAGTACTTC

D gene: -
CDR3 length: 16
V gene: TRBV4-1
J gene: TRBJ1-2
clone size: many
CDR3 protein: CASSQGYSIHNYGYTF
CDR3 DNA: TGCGCCAGCAGCCAAGGGTACAGCATACATAACTATGGCTACACCTTC

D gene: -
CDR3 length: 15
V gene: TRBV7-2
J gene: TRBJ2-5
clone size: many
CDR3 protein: CASSLVSSKKETQYF
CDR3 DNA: TGTGCCAGCAGCTTAGTGTCTAGCAAAAAAGAGACCCAGTACTTC

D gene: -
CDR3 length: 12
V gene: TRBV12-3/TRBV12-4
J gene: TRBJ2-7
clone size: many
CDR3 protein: CASSFAGYEQYF
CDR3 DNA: TGTGCCAGCAGTTTCGCCGGCTACGAGCAGTACTTC

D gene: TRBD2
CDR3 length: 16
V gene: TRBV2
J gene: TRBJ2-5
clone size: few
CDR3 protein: CASTISGRAGRETQYF
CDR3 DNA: TGTGCCAGCACTATAAGCGGGAGGGCCGGGAGAGAGACCCAGTACTTC

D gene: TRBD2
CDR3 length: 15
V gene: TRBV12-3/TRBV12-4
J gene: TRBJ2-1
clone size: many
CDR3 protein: CASSPSGRRYNEQFF
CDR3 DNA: TGTGCCAGCAGTCCTAGCGGGAGAAGGTACAATGAGCAGTTCTTC

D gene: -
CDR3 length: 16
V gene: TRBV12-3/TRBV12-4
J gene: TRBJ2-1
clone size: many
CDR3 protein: CASSLGESGPYNEQFF
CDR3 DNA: TGTGCCAGCAGTTTAGGGGAAAGTGGTCCCTACAATGAGCAGTTCTTC

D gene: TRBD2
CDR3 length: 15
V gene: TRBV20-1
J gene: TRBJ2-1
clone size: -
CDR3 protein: CNARAFGREGSAQFF
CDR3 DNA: TGCAATGCTAGAGCCTTCGGGCGGGAGGGCAGTGCGCAGTTCTTC

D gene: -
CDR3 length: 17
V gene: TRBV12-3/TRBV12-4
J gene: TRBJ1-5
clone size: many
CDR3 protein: CASSLVTDRRREQPQHF
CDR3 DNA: TGTGCCAGCAGTTTAGTTACGGACAGAAGGAGGGAACAGCCCCAGCATTTT

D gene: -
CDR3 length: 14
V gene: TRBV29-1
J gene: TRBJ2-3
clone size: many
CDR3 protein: CSVDWVDSTDTQYF
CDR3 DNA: TGCAGCGTTGATTGGGTGGACAGCACAGATACGCAGTATTTT

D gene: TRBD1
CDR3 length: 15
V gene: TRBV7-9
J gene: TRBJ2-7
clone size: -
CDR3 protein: CASSSGTGGTYEQYF
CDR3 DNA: TGTGCCAGCAGCTCCGGGACAGGGGGAACCTACGAGCAGTACTTC

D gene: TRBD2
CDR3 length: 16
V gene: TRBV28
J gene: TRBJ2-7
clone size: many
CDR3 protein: CASSFSTSGSLGEQYF
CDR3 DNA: TGTGCCAGCAGTTTCTCGACTAGCGGGAGCTTGGGCGAGCAGTACTTC